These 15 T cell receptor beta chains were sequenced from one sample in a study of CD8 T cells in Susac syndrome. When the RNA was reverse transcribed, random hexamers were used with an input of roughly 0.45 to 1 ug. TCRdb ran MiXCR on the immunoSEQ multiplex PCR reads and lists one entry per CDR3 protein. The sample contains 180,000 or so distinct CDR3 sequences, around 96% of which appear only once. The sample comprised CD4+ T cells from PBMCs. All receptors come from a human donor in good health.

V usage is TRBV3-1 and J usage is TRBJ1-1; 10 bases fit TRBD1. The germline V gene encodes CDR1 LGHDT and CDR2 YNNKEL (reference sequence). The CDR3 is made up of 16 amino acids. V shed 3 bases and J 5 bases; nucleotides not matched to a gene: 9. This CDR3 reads CASSHYGQGVRTEAFF. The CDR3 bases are TGTGCCAGCAGCCACTATGGACAGGGGGTCAGAACTGAAGCTTTCTTT. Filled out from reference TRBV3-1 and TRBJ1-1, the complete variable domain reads DTAVSQTPKYLVTQMGNDKSIKCEQNLGHDTMYWYKQDSKKFLKIMFSYNNKELIINETVPNRFSPKSPDKAHLNLHINSLELGDSAVYFCASSHYGQGVRTEAFFGQGTRLTVV.

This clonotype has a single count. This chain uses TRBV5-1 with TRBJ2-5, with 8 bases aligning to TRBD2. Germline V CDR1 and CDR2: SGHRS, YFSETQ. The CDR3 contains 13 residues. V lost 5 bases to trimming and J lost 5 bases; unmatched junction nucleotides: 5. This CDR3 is CASRGLVSETQYF. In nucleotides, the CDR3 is TGCGCCAGCAGGGGACTAGTGAGTGAGACCCAGTACTTC.

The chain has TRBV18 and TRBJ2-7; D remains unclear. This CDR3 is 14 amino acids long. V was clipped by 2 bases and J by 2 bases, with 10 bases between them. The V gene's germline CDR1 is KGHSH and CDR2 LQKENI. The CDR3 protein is CASSPSVRTYEQYF. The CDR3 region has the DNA TGTGCCAGCTCACCAAGCGTCCGGACCTACGAGCAGTACTTC.

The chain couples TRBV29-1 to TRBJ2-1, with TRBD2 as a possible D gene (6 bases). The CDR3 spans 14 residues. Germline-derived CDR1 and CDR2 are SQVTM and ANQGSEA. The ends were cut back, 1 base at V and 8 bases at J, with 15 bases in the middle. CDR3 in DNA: TGCAGCGTTGAAGCCGCGGGATCCTGGGATGAGCAGTTCTTC. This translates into CSVEAAGSWDEQFF.

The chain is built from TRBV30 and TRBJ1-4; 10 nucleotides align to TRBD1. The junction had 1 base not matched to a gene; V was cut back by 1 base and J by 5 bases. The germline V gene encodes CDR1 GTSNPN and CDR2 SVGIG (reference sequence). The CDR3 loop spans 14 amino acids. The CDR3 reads CAWSGDRGNEKLFF. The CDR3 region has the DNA TGTGCCTGGAGTGGGGACAGGGGAAATGAAAAACTGTTTTTT.

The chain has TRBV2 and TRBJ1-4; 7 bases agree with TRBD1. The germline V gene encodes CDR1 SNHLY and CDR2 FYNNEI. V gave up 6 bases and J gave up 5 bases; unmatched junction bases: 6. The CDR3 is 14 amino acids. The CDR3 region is CASSGTASNEKLFF. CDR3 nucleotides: TGTGCCAGCAGCGGGACAGCCTCAAATGAAAAACTGTTTTTT.

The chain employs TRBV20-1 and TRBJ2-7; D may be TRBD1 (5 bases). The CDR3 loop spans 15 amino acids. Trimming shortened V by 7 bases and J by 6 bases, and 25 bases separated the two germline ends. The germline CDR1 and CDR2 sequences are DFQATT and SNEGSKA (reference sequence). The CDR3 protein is CSVTLPQAPTGEQYF. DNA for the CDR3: TGCAGTGTCACCTTACCACAGGCGCCGACCGGCGAGCAGTACTTC.

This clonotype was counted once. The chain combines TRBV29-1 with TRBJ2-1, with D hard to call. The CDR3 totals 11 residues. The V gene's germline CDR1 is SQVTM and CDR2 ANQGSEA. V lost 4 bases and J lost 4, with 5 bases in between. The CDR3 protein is CSVVSYNEQFF. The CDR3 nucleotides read TGCAGCGTTGTAAGTTACAATGAGCAGTTCTTC.

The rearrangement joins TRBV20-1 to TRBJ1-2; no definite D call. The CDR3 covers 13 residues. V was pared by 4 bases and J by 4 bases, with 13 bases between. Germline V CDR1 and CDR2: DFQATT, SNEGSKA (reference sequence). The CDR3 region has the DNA TGCAGTGCTACCCCCCGGCAGAGCTATGGCTACACCTTC. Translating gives CSATPRQSYGYTF.

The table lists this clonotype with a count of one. CDR3 amino acids: CASSQATYNEQFF. The CDR3 nucleotides read TGTGCCAGCAGCCAAGCCACCTACAATGAGCAGTTCTTC. The chain uses TRBV4-2 and TRBJ2-1; D call uncertain. Between the trimmed V and J ends, which lost 1 base and 2 bases, there was a span of 3 bases. CDR3 size: 13 residues. Germline loops: CDR1 LGHNA, CDR2 YNFKEQ.

This chain's CDR3 is CASSQVTVQETQYF. The CDR3 bases are TGTGCCAGCAGCCAAGTTACAGTGCAAGAGACCCAGTACTTC. The chain joins TRBV14 to TRBJ2-5; D gene unclear. This CDR3 is built from 14 residues. The V gene lost 1 base and the J gene lost 2 bases, with 8 bases spanning the gap. Germline-derived CDR1 and CDR2 are SGHDN and FVKESK.

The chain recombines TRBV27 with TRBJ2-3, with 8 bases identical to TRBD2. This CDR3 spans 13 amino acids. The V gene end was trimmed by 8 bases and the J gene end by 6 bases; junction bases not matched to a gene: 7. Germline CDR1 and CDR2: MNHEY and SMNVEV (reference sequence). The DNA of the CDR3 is TGTGCCAGCTCTGTCGGGAGGGTGGATACGCAGTATTTT. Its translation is CASSVGRVDTQYF.

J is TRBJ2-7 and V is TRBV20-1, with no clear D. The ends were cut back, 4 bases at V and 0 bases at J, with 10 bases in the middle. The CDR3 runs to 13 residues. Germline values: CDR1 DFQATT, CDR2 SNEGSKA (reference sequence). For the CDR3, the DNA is TGCAGTGCTACACTCCTTAGCTCCTACGAGCAGTACTTC. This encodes CSATLLSSYEQYF.

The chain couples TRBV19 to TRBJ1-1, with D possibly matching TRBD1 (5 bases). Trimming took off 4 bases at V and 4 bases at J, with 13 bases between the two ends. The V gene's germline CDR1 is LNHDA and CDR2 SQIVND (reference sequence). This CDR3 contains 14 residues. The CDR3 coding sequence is TGTGCCAGTAGTAGGGGGGGTTCGATCACTGAAGCTTTCTTT. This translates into CASSRGGSITEAFF.

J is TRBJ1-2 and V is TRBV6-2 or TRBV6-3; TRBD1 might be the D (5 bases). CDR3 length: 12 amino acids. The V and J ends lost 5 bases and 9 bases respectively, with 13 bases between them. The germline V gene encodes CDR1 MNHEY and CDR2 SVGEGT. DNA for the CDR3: TGTGCCAGCAGTCCGGGGGAAGGAAGCTACACCTTC. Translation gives CASSPGEGSYTF.